The T cell receptor (beta chain) described here comes from a study of beta chain features in type 1 diabetes. Study findings and constraints: Any role of HLA type in TCRB rearrangement remained unresolved here.

This CDR3 has 17 amino acids. CDR1 KGHSH and CDR2 LQKENI come from the germline V gene. With V trimmed by 5 bases and J by 1 base, 9 bases remained unmatched. The single heparinised draw taken from each donor contained 90 to 150 mL of blood on average. Details on this clone: Its cognate antigen is unknown.

Sequencing targeted expressed TCRB transcripts, as all isolated RNA had been reverse transcribed. Approximately 3.5 million reads per sample on average were obtained from naive, central memory and regulatory T cell samples. Only in-frame clones appear in the TCRdb table, and some are missing; sequencing was by immunoSEQ multiplex PCR. The data contain a few hundred thousand clones, about 32% of them singletons. The chain joins TRBV18 to TRBJ2-3, with 10 bases aligning to TRBD2. The sequenced sample consisted of naive CD4+ T cells from blood. This sequence originates from a man in his late teens or twenties in good health. CDR3 amino acids: CASSTLIAGGGTDTQYF. CDR3 DNA sequence: TGTGCCAGCTCAACCCTTATAGCGGGAGGAGGCACAGATACGCAGTATTTT.